These T cell receptor beta chains were read from a single sample in a study of blood T cell repertoires in COVID-19. Clones were read by immunoSEQ multiplex PCR, and TCRdb kept only the in-frame ones, dropping some. The sample has roughly 13,000 clones, around 73% seen once. Sample: peripheral blood. The source of these receptors is an older man with acute or convalescent COVID-19. Each CDR3 is given with its conserved first and last residue. A D gene is named only where the DNA matches it firmly. Not every row has a clone size; where given, it reads once, few, many or a size class.

clone size: .; D gene: TRBD1; J gene: TRBJ2-2; V gene: TRBV7-9; CDR3 protein: CASSQDRVAGELFF; CDR3 DNA: TGTGCCAGCAGCCAAGACAGGGTGGCCGGGGAGCTGTTTTTT
clone size: .; D gene: .; J gene: TRBJ2-7; V gene: TRBV30; CDR3 protein: CAWSVRAVYEQYF; CDR3 DNA: TGTGCCTGGAGTGTGAGGGCAGTCTACGAGCAGTACTTC
clone size: .; D gene: .; J gene: TRBJ1-2; V gene: TRBV18; CDR3 protein: CASSRLESGGYTF; CDR3 DNA: TGTGCCAGCTCACGGCTGGAGTCGGGTGGCTACACCTTC
clone size: medium-sized; D gene: TRBD2; J gene: TRBJ2-1; V gene: TRBV29-1; CDR3 protein: CSSLTGRLANEQFF; CDR3 DNA: TGCAGCTCTTTAACCGGGAGGCTAGCCAATGAGCAGTTCTTC
clone size: .; D gene: .; J gene: TRBJ2-2; V gene: TRBV7-2; CDR3 protein: CASSLDFTFMTGELFF; CDR3 DNA: TGTGCCAGCAGCTTAGATTTCACATTTATGACCGGGGAGCTGTTTTTT
clone size: .; D gene: .; J gene: TRBJ1-1; V gene: TRBV19; CDR3 protein: CASRDKMNTEAFF; CDR3 DNA: TGTGCCAGCCGGGACAAGATGAACACTGAAGCTTTCTTT
clone size: .; D gene: .; J gene: TRBJ1-1; V gene: TRBV6-5; CDR3 protein: CASSLGGGTEAFF; CDR3 DNA: TGTGCCAGCAGCCTTGGGGGGGGCACTGAAGCTTTCTTT
clone size: .; D gene: .; J gene: TRBJ2-7; V gene: TRBV2; CDR3 protein: CASSSGAYEQYF; CDR3 DNA: TGTGCCAGCAGTTCCGGGGCCTACGAGCAGTACTTC
clone size: few; D gene: TRBD2; J gene: TRBJ2-5; V gene: TRBV29-1; CDR3 protein: CSVVERGRGETQYF; CDR3 DNA: TGCAGCGTTGTAGAGCGGGGAAGGGGAGAGACCCAGTACTTC
clone size: .; D gene: TRBD2; J gene: TRBJ2-1; V gene: TRBV2; CDR3 protein: CASNPSGSGNNEQFF; CDR3 DNA: TGTGCCAGCAACCCGAGCGGGAGCGGAAACAATGAGCAGTTCTTC
clone size: .; D gene: .; J gene: TRBJ1-1; V gene: TRBV19; CDR3 protein: CASSIVRVNTEAFF; CDR3 DNA: TGTGCCAGTAGTATAGTAAGAGTAAACACTGAAGCTTTCTTT
clone size: few; D gene: .; J gene: TRBJ1-2; V gene: TRBV30; CDR3 protein: CAWSVPGFGGYTF; CDR3 DNA: TGTGCCTGGAGTGTACCAGGCTTTGGTGGCTACACCTTC
clone size: few; D gene: TRBD1; J gene: TRBJ2-2; V gene: TRBV6-2/TRBV6-3; CDR3 protein: CASSRTGTEHIGELFF; CDR3 DNA: TGTGCCAGCAGTCGAACCGGGACAGAGCATATCGGGGAGCTGTTTTTT